This TCR beta chain was captured by sequencing in a study of cytomegalovirus exposure and HLA in healthy donors. Study background: The platform used for the 95 to 150 validation repertoires matched that of the approximately 620 first-cohort repertoires, a later analysis reported.

Germline CDR1 is LNHDA and CDR2 is SQIVND (reference sequence). The CDR3 contains 16 residues. After removal of 3 bases from V and 7 bases from J, the junction contained 9 bases not matched to a gene. The protocol was immunoSEQ multiplex PCR, while the TCRdb copy is restricted to in-frame clones and leaves out a portion. The repertoire holds fewer than 400,000 clones, with approximately 88% as singletons. J is TRBJ1-4 and V is TRBV19, with 9 bases identical to TRBD1. The source is a man younger than 45 in good health and CMV-seronegative. The specimen sequenced was PBMCs. The CDR3 bases are TGTGCCAGTAGTATGGGACAGGGAGGAAGCCCTGAAAAACTGTTTTTT. This codes for CASSMGQGGSPEKLFF.